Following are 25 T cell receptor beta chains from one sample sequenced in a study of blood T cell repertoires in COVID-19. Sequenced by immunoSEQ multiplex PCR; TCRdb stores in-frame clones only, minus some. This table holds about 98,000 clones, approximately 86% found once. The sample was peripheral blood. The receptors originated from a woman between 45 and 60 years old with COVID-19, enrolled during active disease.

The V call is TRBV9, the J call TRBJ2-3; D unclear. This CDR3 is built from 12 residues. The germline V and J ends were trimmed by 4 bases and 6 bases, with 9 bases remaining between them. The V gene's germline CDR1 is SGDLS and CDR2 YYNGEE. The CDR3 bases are TGTGCCAGCAGCCCCCCCGAGGATACGCAGTATTTT. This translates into CASSPPEDTQYF.

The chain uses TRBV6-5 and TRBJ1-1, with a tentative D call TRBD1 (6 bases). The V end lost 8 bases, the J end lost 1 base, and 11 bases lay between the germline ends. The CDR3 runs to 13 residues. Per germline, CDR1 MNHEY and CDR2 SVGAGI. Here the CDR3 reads CASFQGSNTEAFF. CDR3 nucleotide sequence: TGTGCCAGCTTCCAGGGGTCGAACACTGAAGCTTTCTTT.

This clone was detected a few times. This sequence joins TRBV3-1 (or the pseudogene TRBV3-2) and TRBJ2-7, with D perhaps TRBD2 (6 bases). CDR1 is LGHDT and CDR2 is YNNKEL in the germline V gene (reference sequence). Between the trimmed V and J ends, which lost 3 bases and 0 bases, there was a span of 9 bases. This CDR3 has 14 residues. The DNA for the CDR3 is TGTGCCAGCAGCCATAGCGGTAGCTCCTACGAGCAGTACTTC. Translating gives CASSHSGSSYEQYF.

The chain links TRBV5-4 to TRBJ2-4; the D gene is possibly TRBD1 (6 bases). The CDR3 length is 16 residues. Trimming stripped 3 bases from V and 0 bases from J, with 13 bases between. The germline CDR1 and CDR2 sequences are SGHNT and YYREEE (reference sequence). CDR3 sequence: CASSSDRTLAKNIQYF. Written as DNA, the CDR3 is TGTGCCAGCAGCTCGGACAGAACCCTAGCCAAAAACATTCAGTACTTC. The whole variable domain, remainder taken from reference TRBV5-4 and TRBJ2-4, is ETGVTQSPTHLIKTRGQQVTLRCSSQSGHNTVSWYQQALGQGPQFIFQYYREEENGRGNFPPRFSGLQFPNYSSELNVNALELDDSALYLCASSSDRTLAKNIQYFGAGTRLSVL.

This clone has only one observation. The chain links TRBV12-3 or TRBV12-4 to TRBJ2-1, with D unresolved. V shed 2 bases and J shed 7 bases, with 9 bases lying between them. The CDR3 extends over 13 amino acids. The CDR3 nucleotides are TGTGCCAGCAGTTTAACAGCTTGGAATGAGCAGTTCTTC. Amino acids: CASSLTAWNEQFF.

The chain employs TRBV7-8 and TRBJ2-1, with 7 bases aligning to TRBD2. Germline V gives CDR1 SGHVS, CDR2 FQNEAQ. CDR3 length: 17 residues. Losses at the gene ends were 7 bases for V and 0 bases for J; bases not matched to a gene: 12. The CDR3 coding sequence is TGTGCCAGCACCAGCCGGCCGGGCGGGGGCTCCTACAATGAGCAGTTCTTC. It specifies CASTSRPGGGSYNEQFF.

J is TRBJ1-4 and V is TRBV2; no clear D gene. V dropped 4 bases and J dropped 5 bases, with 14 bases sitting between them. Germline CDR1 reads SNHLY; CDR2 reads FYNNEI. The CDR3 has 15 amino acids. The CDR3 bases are TGTGCCAGCAGTGCAGACTTCTTTGGGAATGAAAAACTGTTTTTT. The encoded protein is CASSADFFGNEKLFF.

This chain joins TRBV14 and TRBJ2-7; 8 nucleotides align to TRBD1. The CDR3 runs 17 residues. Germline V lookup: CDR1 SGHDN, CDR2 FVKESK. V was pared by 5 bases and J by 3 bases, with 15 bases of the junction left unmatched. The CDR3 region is CASSRQGSFHYYYEQYF. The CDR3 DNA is TGTGCCAGCAGCAGACAGGGGAGTTTCCACTACTACTACGAGCAGTACTTC.

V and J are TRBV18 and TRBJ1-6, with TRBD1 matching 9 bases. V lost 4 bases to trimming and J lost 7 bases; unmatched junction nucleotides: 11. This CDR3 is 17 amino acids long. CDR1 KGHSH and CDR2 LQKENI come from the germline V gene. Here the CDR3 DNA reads TGTGCCAGCTCACTCCACAGTCTACAGGGGGCAAATTCACCCCTCCACTTT. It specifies CASSLHSLQGANSPLHF.

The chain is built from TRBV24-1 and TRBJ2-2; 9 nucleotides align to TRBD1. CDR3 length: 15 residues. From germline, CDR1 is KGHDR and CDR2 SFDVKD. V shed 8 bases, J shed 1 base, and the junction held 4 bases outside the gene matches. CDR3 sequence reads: CATKQGAGNTGELFF. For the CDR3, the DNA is TGTGCCACCAAACAGGGGGCTGGGAACACCGGGGAGCTGTTTTTT.

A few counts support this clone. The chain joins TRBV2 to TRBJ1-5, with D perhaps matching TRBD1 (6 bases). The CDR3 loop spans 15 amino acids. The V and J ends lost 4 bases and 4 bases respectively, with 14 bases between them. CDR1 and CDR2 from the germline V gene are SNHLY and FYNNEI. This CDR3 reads CASSVGQSFNQPQHF. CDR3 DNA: TGTGCCAGCAGTGTCGGACAGAGTTTTAATCAGCCCCAGCATTTT. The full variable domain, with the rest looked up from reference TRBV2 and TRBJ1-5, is EPEVTQTPSHQVTQMGQEVILRCVPISNHLYFYWYRQILGQKVEFLVSFYNNEISEKSEIFDDQFSVERPDGSNFTLKIRSTKLEDSAMYFCASSVGQSFNQPQHFGDGTRLSIL.

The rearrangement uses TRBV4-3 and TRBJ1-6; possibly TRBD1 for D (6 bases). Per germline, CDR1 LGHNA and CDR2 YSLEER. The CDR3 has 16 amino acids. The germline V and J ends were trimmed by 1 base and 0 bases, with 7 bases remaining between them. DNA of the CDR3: TGCGCCAGCAGCCAAGGGGGGCTCTCCTATAATTCACCCCTCCACTTT. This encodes CASSQGGLSYNSPLHF.

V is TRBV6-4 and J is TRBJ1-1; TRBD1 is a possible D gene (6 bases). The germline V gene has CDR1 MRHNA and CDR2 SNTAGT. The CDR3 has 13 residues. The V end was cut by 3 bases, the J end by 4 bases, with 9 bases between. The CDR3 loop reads CASSEQTGTEAFF. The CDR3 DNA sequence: TGTGCCAGCAGTGAACAGACAGGCACTGAAGCTTTCTTT.

CDR3 bases: TGTGCTAGTGGGAGGACAGGGGGCTACGAGCAGTACTTC. Protein: CASGRTGGYEQYF. The chain uses TRBV12-5 and TRBJ2-7, with TRBD1 identical over 10 bases. V lost 6 bases to trimming and J lost 3 bases; unmatched junction nucleotides: 2. From germline, CDR1 is LGHNT and CDR2 FRNRAP. CDR3 length: 13 amino acids.

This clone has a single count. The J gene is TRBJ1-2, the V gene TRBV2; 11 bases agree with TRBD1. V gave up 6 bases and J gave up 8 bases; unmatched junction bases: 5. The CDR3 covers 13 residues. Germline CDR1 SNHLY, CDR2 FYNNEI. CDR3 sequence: CASSGQGARGYTF. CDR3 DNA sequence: TGTGCCAGCAGCGGACAGGGGGCGCGGGGCTACACCTTC.

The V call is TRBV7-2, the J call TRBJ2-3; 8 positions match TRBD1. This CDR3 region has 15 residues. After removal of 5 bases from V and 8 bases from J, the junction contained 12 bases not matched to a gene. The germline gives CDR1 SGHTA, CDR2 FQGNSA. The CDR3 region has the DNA TGTGCCAGCAGCCCCAGACAGGGGCAGGAAAGTACGCAGTATTTT. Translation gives CASSPRQGQESTQYF.

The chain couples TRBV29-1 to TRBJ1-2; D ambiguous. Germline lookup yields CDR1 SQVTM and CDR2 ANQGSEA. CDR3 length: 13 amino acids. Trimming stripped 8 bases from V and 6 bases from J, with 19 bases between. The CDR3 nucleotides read TGCAGCACTCGTTGGGCCGGGGAGAATGGCTACACCTTC. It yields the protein CSTRWAGENGYTF.

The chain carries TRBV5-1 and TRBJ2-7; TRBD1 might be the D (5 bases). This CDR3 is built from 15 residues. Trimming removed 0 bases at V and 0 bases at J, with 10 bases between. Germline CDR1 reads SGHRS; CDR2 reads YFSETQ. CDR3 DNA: TGCGCCAGCAGCTTGGAGGCAGGGCCCTCCTACGAGCAGTACTTC. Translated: CASSLEAGPSYEQYF.

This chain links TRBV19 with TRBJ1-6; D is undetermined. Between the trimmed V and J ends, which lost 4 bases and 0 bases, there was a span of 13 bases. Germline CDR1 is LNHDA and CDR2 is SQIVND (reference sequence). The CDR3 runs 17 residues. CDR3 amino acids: CASSSGSSSSYNSPLHF. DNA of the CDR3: TGTGCCAGTAGTAGCGGATCGAGCAGCTCCTATAATTCACCCCTCCACTTT.

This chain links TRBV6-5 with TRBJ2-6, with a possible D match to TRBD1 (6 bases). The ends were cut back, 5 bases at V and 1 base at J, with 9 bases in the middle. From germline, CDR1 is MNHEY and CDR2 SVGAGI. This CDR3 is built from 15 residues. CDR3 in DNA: TGTGCCAGCAGTCCACAGGGTTCTGGGGCCAACGTCCTGACTTTC. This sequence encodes CASSPQGSGANVLTF.

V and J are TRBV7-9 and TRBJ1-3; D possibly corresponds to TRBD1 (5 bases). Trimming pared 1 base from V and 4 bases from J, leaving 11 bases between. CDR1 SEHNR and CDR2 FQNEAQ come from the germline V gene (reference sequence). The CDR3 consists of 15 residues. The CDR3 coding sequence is TGTGCCAGCAGCTTAGATCCCAGGGTGGGAAACACCATATATTTT. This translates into CASSLDPRVGNTIYF. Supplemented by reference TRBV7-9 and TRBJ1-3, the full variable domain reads DTGVSQNPRHKITKRGQNVTFRCDPISEHNRLYWYRQTLGQGPEFLTYFQNEAQLEKSRLLSDRFSAERPKGSFSTLEIQRTEQGDSAMYLCASSLDPRVGNTIYFGEGSWLTVV.

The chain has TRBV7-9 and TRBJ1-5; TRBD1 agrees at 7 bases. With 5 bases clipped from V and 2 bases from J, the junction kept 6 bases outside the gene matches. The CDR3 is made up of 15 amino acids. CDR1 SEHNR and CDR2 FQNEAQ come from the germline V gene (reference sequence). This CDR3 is CASSPGGIGNQPQHF. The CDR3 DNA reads TGTGCCAGCAGCCCAGGGGGGATCGGCAATCAGCCCCAGCATTTT.

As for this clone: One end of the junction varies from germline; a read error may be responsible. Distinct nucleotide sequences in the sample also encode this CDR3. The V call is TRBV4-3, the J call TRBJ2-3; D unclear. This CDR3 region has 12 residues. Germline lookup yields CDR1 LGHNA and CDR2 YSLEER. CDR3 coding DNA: TGCGCCAGCAGTCAAGACAAAGATACGCAGTATTTT. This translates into CASSQDKDTQYF.

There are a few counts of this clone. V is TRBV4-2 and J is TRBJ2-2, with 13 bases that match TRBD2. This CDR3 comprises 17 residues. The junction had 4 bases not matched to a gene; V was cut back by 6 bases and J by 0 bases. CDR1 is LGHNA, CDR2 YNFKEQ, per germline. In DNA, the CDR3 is TGTGCCAGCAGTCACGGACTAGCGGGGGCGAACACCGGGGAGCTGTTTTTT. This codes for CASSHGLAGANTGELFF.

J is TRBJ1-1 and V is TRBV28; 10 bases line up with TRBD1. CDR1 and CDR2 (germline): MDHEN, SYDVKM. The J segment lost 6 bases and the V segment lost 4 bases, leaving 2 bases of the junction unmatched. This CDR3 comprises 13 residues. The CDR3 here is CASSSGQGPEAFF. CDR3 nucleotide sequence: TGTGCCAGCAGTTCGGGACAGGGGCCTGAAGCTTTCTTT.